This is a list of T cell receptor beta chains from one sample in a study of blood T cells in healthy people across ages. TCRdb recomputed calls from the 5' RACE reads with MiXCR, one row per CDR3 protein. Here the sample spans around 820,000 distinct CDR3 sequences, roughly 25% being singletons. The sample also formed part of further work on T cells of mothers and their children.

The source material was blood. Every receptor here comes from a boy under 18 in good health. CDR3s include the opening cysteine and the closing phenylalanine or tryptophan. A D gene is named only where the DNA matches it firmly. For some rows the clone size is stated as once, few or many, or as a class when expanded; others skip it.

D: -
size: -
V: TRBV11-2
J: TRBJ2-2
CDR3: CASSLGSGLSGELFF
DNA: TGTGCCAGCAGCTTAGGATCGGGTCTTAGCGGGGAGCTGTTTTTT

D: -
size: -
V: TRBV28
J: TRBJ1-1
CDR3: CASSPDHTEAFF
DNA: TGTGCCAGCAGTCCAGACCACACTGAAGCTTTCTTT

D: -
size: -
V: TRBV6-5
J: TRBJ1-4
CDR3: CANSYSGDEEKLSF
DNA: TGTGCCAACAGTTACTCAGGGGATGAGGAAAAACTGTCTTTT

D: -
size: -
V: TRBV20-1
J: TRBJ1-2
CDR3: CSALGDYGYTF
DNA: TGCAGTGCGTTAGGGGACTATGGCTACACCTTC

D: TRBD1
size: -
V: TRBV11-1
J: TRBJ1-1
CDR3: CASSKLDRGLSNTEAFF
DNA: TGTGCCAGCAGTAAATTGGACAGGGGGCTTTCGAACACTGAAGCTTTCTTT

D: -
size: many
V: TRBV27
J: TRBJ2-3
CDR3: CASSLAGATDTQYF
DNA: TGTGCCAGCAGTTTAGCGGGGGCCACAGATACGCAGTATTTT

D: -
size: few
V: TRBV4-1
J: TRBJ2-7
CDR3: CASSQGPRAYEQYF
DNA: TGCGCCAGCAGCCAAGGACCTAGGGCCTACGAGCAGTACTTC

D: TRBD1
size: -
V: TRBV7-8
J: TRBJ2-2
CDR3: CASSLEPNGQVNTGELFF
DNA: TGTGCCAGCAGCTTAGAACCCAATGGACAGGTGAACACCGGGGAGCTGTTTTTT

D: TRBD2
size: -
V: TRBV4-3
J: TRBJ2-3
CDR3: CASSQEASGRDAQYF
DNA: TGCGCCAGCAGCCAAGAAGCTAGCGGGAGAGATGCGCAGTATTTT

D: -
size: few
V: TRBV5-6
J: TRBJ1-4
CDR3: CASSLESGSKEKLFF
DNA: TGTGCCAGCAGCTTGGAATCGGGGAGTAAGGAAAAACTGTTTTTT

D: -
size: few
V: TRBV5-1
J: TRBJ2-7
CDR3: CASSFEGKYEQYF
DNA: TGCGCCAGCAGCTTCGAGGGGAAGTACGAGCAGTACTTC

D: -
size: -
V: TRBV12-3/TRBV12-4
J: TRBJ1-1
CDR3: CASSFPQSNTEAFF
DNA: TGTGCCAGCAGTTTCCCCCAGTCGAACACTGAAGCTTTCTTT

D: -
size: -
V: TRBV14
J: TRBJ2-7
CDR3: CASSQSRQSSYEQYF
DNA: TGTGCCAGCAGCCAAAGTCGACAGAGTAGCTACGAGCAGTACTTC

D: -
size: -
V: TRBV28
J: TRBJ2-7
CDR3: CASSWARQVYEQYF
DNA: TGTGCCAGCAGTTGGGCCCGACAGGTCTACGAGCAGTACTTC

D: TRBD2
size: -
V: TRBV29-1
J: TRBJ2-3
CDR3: CSVASLAGDTQYF
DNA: TGCAGCGTTGCCTCACTAGCGGGAGATACGCAGTATTTT

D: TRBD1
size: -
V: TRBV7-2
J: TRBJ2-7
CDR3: CASSAGTGFSYEQYF
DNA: TGTGCCAGCAGCGCCGGGACAGGGTTCTCCTACGAGCAGTACTTC

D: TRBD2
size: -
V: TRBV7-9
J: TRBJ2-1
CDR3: CASSLDAGGHEQFF
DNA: TGTGCCAGCAGCTTAGATGCGGGAGGACATGAGCAGTTCTTC

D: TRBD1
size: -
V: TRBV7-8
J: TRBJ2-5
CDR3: CASSLDQGVSVTQYF
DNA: TGTGCCAGCAGCTTAGATCAGGGGGTGTCGGTGACCCAGTACTTC

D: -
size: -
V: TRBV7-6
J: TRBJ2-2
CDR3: CASSGLAINTGELFF
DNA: TGTGCCAGCAGTGGTCTAGCCATAAACACCGGGGAGCTGTTTTTT

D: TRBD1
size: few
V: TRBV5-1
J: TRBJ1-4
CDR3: CASSLRPGTGALEEKLFF
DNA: TGCGCCAGCAGCCTAAGACCCGGGACAGGGGCTTTAGAAGAAAAACTGTTTTTT

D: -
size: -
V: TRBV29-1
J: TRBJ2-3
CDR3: CSHTRYETDTQYF
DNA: TGCAGCCACACCAGATACGAGACAGATACGCAGTATTTT

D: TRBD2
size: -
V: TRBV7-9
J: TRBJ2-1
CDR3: CASSSTSVSYNEQFF
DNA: TGTGCCAGCAGCTCGACTAGCGTTTCCTACAATGAGCAGTTCTTC

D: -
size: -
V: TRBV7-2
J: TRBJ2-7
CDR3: CASSLTPSGGRAGQYF
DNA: TGTGCCAGCAGCTTAACCCCTTCTGGGGGGCGTGCCGGGCAGTACTTC

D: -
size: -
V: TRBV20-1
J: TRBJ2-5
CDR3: CSARDLFQETQYF
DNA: TGCAGTGCTAGAGATCTATTCCAAGAGACCCAGTACTTC

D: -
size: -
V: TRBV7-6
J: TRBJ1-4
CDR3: CASSFSIGEKLFF
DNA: TGTGCCAGCAGCTTTTCAATCGGTGAAAAACTGTTTTTT

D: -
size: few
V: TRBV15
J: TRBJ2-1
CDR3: CATSLRGGIYNEQFF
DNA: TGTGCCACCAGCTTACGTGGGGGGATCTACAATGAGCAGTTCTTC

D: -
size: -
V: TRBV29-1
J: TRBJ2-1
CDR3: CSVEGGAGVDF
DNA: TGCAGCGTTGAAGGGGGGGCAGGGGTCGACTTC

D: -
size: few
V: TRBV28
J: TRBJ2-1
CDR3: CASSLIERTLYNEQFF
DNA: TGTGCCAGCAGTTTAATCGAGCGGACTCTTTACAATGAGCAGTTCTTC

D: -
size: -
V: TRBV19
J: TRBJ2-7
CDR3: CASSIYPETYEQYF
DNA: TGTGCCAGTAGTATATACCCTGAAACCTACGAGCAGTACTTC

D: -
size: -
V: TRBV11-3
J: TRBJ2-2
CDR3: CASSLERWGDTYTGELFF
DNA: TGTGCCAGCAGCCTCGAAAGGTGGGGGGACACCTACACCGGGGAGCTGTTTTTT

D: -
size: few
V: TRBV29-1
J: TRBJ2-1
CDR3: CSVEERPKQFF
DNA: TGCAGCGTTGAAGAACGACCCAAGCAGTTCTTC

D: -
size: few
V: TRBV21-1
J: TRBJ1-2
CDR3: CASSKVGLSGYGYTF
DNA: TGTGCCAGCAGCAAAGTAGGCCTTAGTGGCTATGGCTACACCTTC

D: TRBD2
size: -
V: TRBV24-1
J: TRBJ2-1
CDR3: CATSDLGTSGGADRNEQFF
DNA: TGTGCCACCAGTGATTTAGGGACTAGCGGGGGGGCCGATAGGAATGAGCAGTTCTTC

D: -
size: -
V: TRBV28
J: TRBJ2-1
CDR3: CASSFRRSPGNEQFF
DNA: TGTGCCAGCAGTTTCAGGCGGTCACCTGGGAATGAGCAGTTCTTC

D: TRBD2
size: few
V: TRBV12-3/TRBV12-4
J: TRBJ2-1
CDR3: CASSLRLAGASYNEQFF
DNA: TGTGCCAGCAGTTTAAGGCTAGCGGGGGCCTCCTACAATGAGCAGTTCTTC

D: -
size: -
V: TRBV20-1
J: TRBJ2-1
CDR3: CSARELRGRGNEQFF
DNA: TGCAGTGCTAGAGAGTTAAGGGGGCGGGGTAATGAGCAGTTCTTC

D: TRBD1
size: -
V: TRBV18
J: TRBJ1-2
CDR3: CASSRPAGQDYGYTF
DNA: TGTGCCAGCTCACGGCCTGCGGGACAGGACTATGGCTACACCTTC

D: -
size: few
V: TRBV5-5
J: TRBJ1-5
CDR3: CASSFNLATVQPQHF
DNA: TGTGCCAGCAGCTTTAACTTGGCCACGGTTCAGCCCCAGCATTTT

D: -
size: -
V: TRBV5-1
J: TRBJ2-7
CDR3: CASSFLTDFSCEQYF
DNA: TGCGCCAGCAGCTTCCTAACAGACTTCTCCTGCGAGCAGTACTTC

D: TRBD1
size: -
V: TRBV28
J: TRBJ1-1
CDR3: CASTYTGARAFF
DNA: TGTGCCAGCACCTATACAGGGGCGAGGGCTTTCTTT

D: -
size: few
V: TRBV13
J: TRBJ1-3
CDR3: CASSLEARSGNTIYF
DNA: TGTGCCAGCAGCTTAGAGGCGCGCTCTGGAAACACCATATATTTT

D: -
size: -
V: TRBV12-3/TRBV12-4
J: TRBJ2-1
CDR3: CASSLRRSNEQFF
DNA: TGTGCCAGCAGTTTGCGGCGTTCCAATGAGCAGTTCTTC

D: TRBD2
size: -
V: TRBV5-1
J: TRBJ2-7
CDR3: CASSLLASGSRGSYEQYF
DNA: TGCGCCAGCAGCTTGCTGGCTAGCGGGAGTCGGGGTTCCTACGAGCAGTACTTC

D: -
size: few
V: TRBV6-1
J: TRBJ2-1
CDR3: CASIIGQTYNEQFF
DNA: TGTGCCAGCATTATAGGACAGACCTACAATGAGCAGTTCTTC

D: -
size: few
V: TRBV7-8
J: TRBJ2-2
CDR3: CASSGTAMDTGEPFF
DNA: TGTGCCAGCAGCGGTACAGCTATGGACACCGGGGAGCCGTTTTTT

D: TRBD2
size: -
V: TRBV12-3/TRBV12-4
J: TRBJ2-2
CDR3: CASSLRFRTSGGDTGELFF
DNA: TGTGCCAGCAGTTTAAGATTCCGGACTAGCGGGGGGGACACCGGGGAGCTGTTTTTT

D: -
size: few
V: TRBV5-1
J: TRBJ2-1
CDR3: CASSFLAGGVLDEQFF
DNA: TGCGCCAGCAGCTTCCTGGCAGGGGGGGTGTTGGATGAGCAGTTCTTC

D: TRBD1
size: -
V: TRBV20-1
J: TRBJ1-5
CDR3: CSARATGTGNQPQHF
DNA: TGCAGTGCTAGAGCAACAGGGACAGGGAATCAGCCCCAGCATTTT

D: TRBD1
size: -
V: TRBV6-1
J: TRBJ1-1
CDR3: CASSPTTGSYTEAFF
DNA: TGTGCCAGCAGTCCGACGACAGGGTCCTACACTGAAGCTTTCTTT

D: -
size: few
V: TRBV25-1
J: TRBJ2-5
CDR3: CASSGRGGETQYF
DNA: TGTGCCAGCAGTGGGAGGGGGGGAGAGACCCAGTACTTC

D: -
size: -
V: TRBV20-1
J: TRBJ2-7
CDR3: CSARERSNFYEQYF
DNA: TGCAGTGCTAGAGAGCGGTCTAATTTCTACGAGCAGTACTTC

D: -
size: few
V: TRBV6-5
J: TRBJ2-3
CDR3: CATSSTDTQYF
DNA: TGTGCCACTTCGAGCACAGATACGCAGTATTTT

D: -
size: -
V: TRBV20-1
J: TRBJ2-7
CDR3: CSARKLVYEQYF
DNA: TGCAGTGCTAGAAAATTAGTCTACGAGCAGTACTTC

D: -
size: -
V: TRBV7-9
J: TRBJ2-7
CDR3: CASSLRPGSVYEQYF
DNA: TGTGCCAGCAGCTTAAGGCCGGGCAGTGTCTACGAGCAGTACTTC

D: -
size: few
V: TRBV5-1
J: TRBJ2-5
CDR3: CASRMVPGAPRETQYF
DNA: TGCGCCAGCAGGATGGTTCCGGGAGCCCCTAGGGAGACCCAGTACTTC

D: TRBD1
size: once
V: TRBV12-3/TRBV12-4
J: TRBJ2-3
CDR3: CASSTTGGTPDTQYF
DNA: TGTGCCAGCAGTACAACAGGGGGCACCCCAGATACGCAGTATTTT

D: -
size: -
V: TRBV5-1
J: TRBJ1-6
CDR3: CASRSPENSPLHF
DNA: TGCGCCAGCAGGTCTCCGGAAAATTCACCCCTCCACTTT

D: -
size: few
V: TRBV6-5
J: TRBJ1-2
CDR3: CASSQRQENYGYTF
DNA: TGTGCCAGCAGTCAAAGACAGGAGAACTATGGCTACACCTTC

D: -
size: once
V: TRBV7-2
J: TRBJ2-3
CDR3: CASSLQGTSTDTQYF
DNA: TGTGCCAGCAGCTTACAGGGGACGAGCACAGATACGCAGTATTTT

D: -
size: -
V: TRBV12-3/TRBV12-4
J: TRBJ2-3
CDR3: CASSFLGLRADAQYF
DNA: TGTGCCAGCAGTTTTTTGGGCCTCCGGGCAGATGCGCAGTATTTT